The 8 T cell receptor beta chains below all came from one sample that was sequenced in a study of shared clonotypes between healthy human individuals. This table comes from immunoSEQ multiplex PCR, and its TCRdb copy is limited to in-frame clones, with some not included. This sample has under 2,000,000 clones, with over 85% found just once. The naive CD8 population came from CD45RO-negative cells selected for CCR7, without terminally differentiated effector memory CD45RA+ cells. Material: naive CD8+ T cells sorted from blood. The source of these receptors is a man aged 18 to 30 in good health.

The V call is TRBV30, the J call TRBJ2-1, with a weak D call TRBD1 (5 bases). Germline V CDR1 and CDR2: GTSNPN, SVGIG (reference sequence). Trimming took 2 bases from V and 7 from J, leaving 15 bases between them. This CDR3 spans 14 amino acids. CDR3 DNA: TGTGCCTGGAGTTTTACAGGTTTTTGGAATGAGCAGTTCTTC. This sequence encodes CAWSFTGFWNEQFF. Full variable domain (outside the CDR3, taken from reference TRBV30 and TRBJ2-1): SQTIHQWPATLVQPVGSPLSLECTVEGTSNPNLYWYRQAAGRGLQLLFYSVGIGQISSEVPQNLSASRPQDRQFILSSKKLLLSDSGFYLCAWSFTGFWNEQFFGPGTRLTVL.

This sequence joins TRBV10-3 and TRBJ1-1; D call uncertain. The germline V gene encodes CDR1 ENHRY and CDR2 SYGVKD. This CDR3 region has 13 residues. V dropped 0 bases and J dropped 6 bases, with 8 bases sitting between them. CDR3 sequence reads: CAISESRVAEAFF. The DNA for the CDR3 is TGTGCCATCAGTGAGTCTAGGGTCGCTGAAGCTTTCTTT.

The chain employs TRBV7-6 and TRBJ1-6; D ambiguous. The V gene's germline CDR1 is SGHVS and CDR2 FNYEAQ. The CDR3 consists of 13 residues. Trimming pared 1 base from V and 9 bases from J, leaving 7 bases between. The CDR3 bases are TGTGCCAGCAGCTTAGGTGGACTTTCACCCCTCCACTTT. Translating gives CASSLGGLSPLHF.

V usage is TRBV13 and J usage is TRBJ2-3; 9 bases align to TRBD2. V shed 5 bases, J shed 10 bases, and the junction held 16 bases outside the gene matches. This CDR3 is 16 amino acids long. Germline-derived CDR1 and CDR2 are PRHDT and FYEKMQ (reference sequence). The CDR3 protein is CASSPSVAGALEAQYF. As DNA, the CDR3 is TGTGCCAGCAGCCCCAGTGTAGCGGGGGCCCTGGAGGCGCAGTATTTT. Based on the CDR3 plus reference TRBV13 and TRBJ2-3, the full variable domain is AAGVIQSPRHLIKEKRETATLKCYPIPRHDTVYWYQQGPGQDPQFLISFYEKMQSDKGSIPDRFSAQQFSDYHSELNMSSLELGDSALYFCASSPSVAGALEAQYFGPGTRLTVL.

The chain is built from TRBV7-9 and TRBJ2-2; 9 bases are shared with TRBD2. J lost 8 bases, V lost 3 bases, and 13 bases had no gene match. Per germline, CDR1 SEHNR and CDR2 FQNEAQ (reference sequence). CDR3 size: 17 residues. CDR3 bases: TGTGCCAGCAGCTTTTCCGAGCGGGGGGCGGAGTTTGGGGAGCTGTTTTTT. This encodes CASSFSERGAEFGELFF.

The chain carries TRBV5-6 and TRBJ2-7, with 10 bases fitting TRBD1. Germline assignment: CDR1 SGHDT and CDR2 YYEEEE. Germline trimming cut 4 bases from V and 2 bases from J; bases unmatched to any gene: 6. This CDR3 has 15 residues. The CDR3 DNA reads as TGTGCCAGCAGCGGGGGCGGGACAGGGGCCTACGAGCAGTACTTC. Translating gives CASSGGGTGAYEQYF.

V and J are TRBV7-6 and TRBJ1-1; 7 bases line up with TRBD1. This CDR3 contains 19 residues. V shed 1 base, J shed 4 bases, and the junction held 18 bases outside the gene matches. The germline CDR1 and CDR2 sequences are SGHVS and FNYEAQ. Here the CDR3 reads CASSLVPPGTAGWGTEAFF. The CDR3 coding sequence is TGTGCCAGCAGCTTAGTCCCCCCCGGGACAGCGGGCTGGGGCACTGAAGCTTTCTTT.

The V and J genes are TRBV5-1 and TRBJ2-2; TRBD1 agrees at 9 bases. CDR3 length: 20 amino acids. Looked up from germline, CDR1 is SGHRS and CDR2 is YFSETQ. V shed 4 bases and J 2 bases; nucleotides not matched to a gene: 18. The CDR3: CASSGLGATGTGINTGELFF. Here the CDR3 DNA reads TGCGCCAGCAGCGGATTAGGAGCGACCGGGACAGGGATAAACACCGGGGAGCTGTTTTTT.